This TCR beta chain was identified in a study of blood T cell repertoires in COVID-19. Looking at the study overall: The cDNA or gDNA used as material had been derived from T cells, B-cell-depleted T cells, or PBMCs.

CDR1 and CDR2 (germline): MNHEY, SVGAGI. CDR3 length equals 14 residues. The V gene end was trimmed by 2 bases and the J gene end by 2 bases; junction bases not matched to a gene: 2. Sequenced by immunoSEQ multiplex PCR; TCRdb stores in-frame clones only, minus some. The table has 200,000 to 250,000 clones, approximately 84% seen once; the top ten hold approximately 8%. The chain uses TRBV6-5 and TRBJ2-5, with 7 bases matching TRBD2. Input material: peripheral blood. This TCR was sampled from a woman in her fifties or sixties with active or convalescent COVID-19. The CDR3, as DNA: TGTGCCAGCAGTTACGGGGGGGTGCAAGAGACCCAGTACTTC. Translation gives CASSYGGVQETQYF.